A selection of T cell receptor beta chains follows, all from one sample in a study of shared T cell receptors in the human thymus. Assay used: immunoSEQ multiplex PCR; TCRdb lists only in-frame clones, some missing. The sample holds approximately 580,000 clones, around 82% seen once. The data were also submitted as part of a second study, on human thymus T cells.

The material sequenced was thymocytes. The origin of the receptors is a boy under two years old with a congenital heart defect. Each CDR3 is given with its conserved first and last residue. Each record gives: clone size, J gene, V gene, D gene, CDR3 length, CDR3 DNA, CDR3 protein. A D gene is named only where the DNA matches it firmly. Part of the rows lack a size; the others show once, few, many or a class for expanded clones.

>-|TRBJ2-1|TRBV5-1|TRBD1|15
TGCGCCAGCAGCTTGCCGGACAGGGAAAATAATGAGCAGTTCTTC
CASSLPDRENNEQFF
>-|TRBJ1-2|TRBV29-1|-|12
TGCAGCGTTAGGACTAACAACTATGGCTACACCTTC
CSVRTNNYGYTF
>few|TRBJ2-1|TRBV28|-|16
TGTGCCAGCAGTTTCCCTGGGCAGGGAGGATACAATGAGCAGTTCTTC
CASSFPGQGGYNEQFF
>-|TRBJ1-5|TRBV4-1|-|18
TGCGCCAGCAGCCAAGAGCACCAGGGAGGAGGGAGCAATCAGCCCCAGCATTTT
CASSQEHQGGGSNQPQHF
>-|TRBJ1-2|TRBV18|-|17
TGTGCCAGCTCACCACTTTCCGAGGCTAGTGCTAACTATGGCTACACCTTC
CASSPLSEASANYGYTF
>once|TRBJ2-1|TRBV7-2|TRBD2|16
TGTGCCAGCAGCTTAGTCGCGGGAGAGTGGTACAATGAGCAGTTCTTC
CASSLVAGEWYNEQFF
>-|TRBJ2-1|TRBV5-1|TRBD2|13
TGCGCCAGCAGCTTAGGACTAGCGGGTGAGCAGTTCTTC
CASSLGLAGEQFF
>-|TRBJ2-3|TRBV29-1|TRBD2|18
TGCAGCGTTGGGGGCTCGGGGACTAGCGGGCCTAGCACAGATACGCAGTATTTT
CSVGGSGTSGPSTDTQYF
>-|TRBJ2-3|TRBV25-1|TRBD2|17
TGTGCCAGCAGTGTGGGTGTTGAGCGGGAGGGTACAGATACGCAGTATTTT
CASSVGVEREGTDTQYF
>-|TRBJ2-1|TRBV27|TRBD1|18
TGTGCCAGCAGCTACCTTAACCCCGGGACAGGGGAGAGGAATGAGCAGTTCTTC
CASSYLNPGTGERNEQFF
>once|TRBJ2-3|TRBV15|-|12
TGTGCCACCGGGAGGCGCGCAGATACGCAGTATTTT
CATGRRADTQYF